The rows below give T cell receptor beta chains drawn from one sample of a study of shared clonotypes between healthy human individuals. The protocol was immunoSEQ multiplex PCR, while the TCRdb copy is restricted to in-frame clones and leaves out a portion. Of around 1,000,000 clones in the sample, approximately 80% were seen once. Input material: memory CD4+ T cells from PBMCs. These receptors all come from a man in his late teens or twenties in good health. Some clones in this sample may be carry-over from other donors' samples. The CDR3 runs from the conserved cysteine through the conserved F or W. The D gene is left open where the match is weak. Clone size is not always given. Where it is, it says once, few, many or a class for expanded clones.

D gene: TRBD2; J gene: TRBJ2-7; clone size: -; V gene: TRBV6-5; CDR3 protein: CASRRWSGSHYEQYF; CDR3 DNA: TGTGCCAGCAGACGGTGGAGCGGGAGCCACTACGAGCAGTACTTC
D gene: -; J gene: TRBJ1-3; clone size: -; V gene: TRBV9; CDR3 protein: CASNVSGGLSGNTIYF; CDR3 DNA: TGTGCCAGCAACGTCAGCGGGGGCCTGTCTGGAAACACCATATATTTT
D gene: -; J gene: TRBJ2-1; clone size: -; V gene: TRBV27; CDR3 protein: CASRKWGSDEQFF; CDR3 DNA: TGTGCCAGCAGGAAGTGGGGTAGCGATGAGCAGTTCTTC
D gene: -; J gene: TRBJ1-2; clone size: few; V gene: TRBV18; CDR3 protein: CASSTRSLQATNYGYTF; CDR3 DNA: TGTGCCAGCTCGACCCGTTCGCTGCAGGCCACTAACTATGGCTACACCTTC
D gene: -; J gene: TRBJ2-7; clone size: -; V gene: TRBV2; CDR3 protein: CASSDQGITYGQYF; CDR3 DNA: TGTGCCAGCAGTGACCAGGGAATAACCTACGGGCAGTACTTC
D gene: TRBD2; J gene: TRBJ2-1; clone size: -; V gene: TRBV10-3; CDR3 protein: CAISESVGRAGEQFF; CDR3 DNA: TGTGCCATCAGTGAGTCCGTCGGGAGGGCAGGCGAGCAGTTCTTC
D gene: -; J gene: TRBJ2-1; clone size: -; V gene: TRBV28; CDR3 protein: CASSLFVRLRSSYNEQFF; CDR3 DNA: TGTGCCAGCAGTTTATTCGTCAGGCTTCGGAGCTCCTACAATGAGCAGTTCTTC
D gene: TRBD2; J gene: TRBJ2-4; clone size: -; V gene: TRBV29-1; CDR3 protein: CSALPGTSGGGAKNIQYF; CDR3 DNA: TGCAGCGCCCTCCCCGGGACTAGCGGGGGAGGGGCCAAAAACATTCAGTACTTC
D gene: TRBD1; J gene: TRBJ1-3; clone size: -; V gene: TRBV19; CDR3 protein: CASSRDRAGNTIYF; CDR3 DNA: TGTGCCAGTAGCCGAGACAGGGCTGGAAACACCATATATTTT
D gene: TRBD1; J gene: TRBJ1-5; clone size: -; V gene: TRBV5-1; CDR3 protein: CASSPGQGQQPQHF; CDR3 DNA: TGCGCCAGCAGCCCTGGACAGGGGCAACAGCCCCAGCATTTT
D gene: TRBD1; J gene: TRBJ1-2; clone size: -; V gene: TRBV2; CDR3 protein: CASSIPPGTVRPPGYTF; CDR3 DNA: TGTGCCAGCAGTATTCCTCCCGGGACAGTTCGCCCGCCGGGCTACACCTTC
D gene: -; J gene: TRBJ1-2; clone size: once; V gene: TRBV28; CDR3 protein: CASSSLKGYTF; CDR3 DNA: TGTGCCAGCAGTTCCCTGAAGGGCTACACCTTC
D gene: TRBD1; J gene: TRBJ1-4; clone size: -; V gene: TRBV6-6; CDR3 protein: CASRPTGGNEKLFF; CDR3 DNA: TGTGCCAGCAGACCTACAGGGGGAAATGAAAAACTGTTTTTT
D gene: TRBD2; J gene: TRBJ2-1; clone size: -; V gene: TRBV2; CDR3 protein: CASRRTSGTYNEQFF; CDR3 DNA: TGTGCCAGCAGAAGGACTAGCGGAACCTACAATGAGCAGTTCTTC
D gene: -; J gene: TRBJ2-2; clone size: -; V gene: TRBV5-5; CDR3 protein: CASSLRGTSPTGELFF; CDR3 DNA: TGTGCCAGCAGCTTGCGGGGCACTTCCCCCACCGGGGAGCTGTTTTTT
D gene: TRBD1; J gene: TRBJ2-2; clone size: -; V gene: TRBV5-1; CDR3 protein: CASSSRDRVPTGELFF; CDR3 DNA: TGCGCCAGCAGCTCCCGGGACAGGGTCCCCACCGGGGAGCTGTTTTTT
D gene: TRBD1; J gene: TRBJ2-7; clone size: -; V gene: TRBV18; CDR3 protein: CASSLQGAASSYEQYF; CDR3 DNA: TGTGCCAGCTCACTGCAGGGGGCAGCTAGCTCCTACGAGCAGTACTTC
D gene: -; J gene: TRBJ2-7; clone size: -; V gene: TRBV18; CDR3 protein: CASSPGQYEQYF; CDR3 DNA: TGTGCCAGCTCACCAGGCCAGTACGAGCAGTACTTC
D gene: -; J gene: TRBJ2-6; clone size: many; V gene: TRBV29-1; CDR3 protein: CSVEEYGANVLTF; CDR3 DNA: TGCAGCGTTGAAGAGTATGGGGCCAACGTCCTGACTTTC
D gene: TRBD2; J gene: TRBJ2-7; clone size: -; V gene: TRBV7-3; CDR3 protein: CASSLASGSTAYF; CDR3 DNA: TGTGCCAGCAGTCTAGCTAGCGGGAGTACAGCGTACTTC
D gene: -; J gene: TRBJ2-3; clone size: -; V gene: TRBV7-3; CDR3 protein: CASSLDGQDTQYF; CDR3 DNA: TGTGCCAGCAGCTTAGATGGGCAAGATACGCAGTATTTT
D gene: TRBD2; J gene: TRBJ2-7; clone size: -; V gene: TRBV9; CDR3 protein: CASSVQAGPGDEQYF; CDR3 DNA: TGTGCCAGCAGCGTCCAAGCGGGGCCTGGGGACGAGCAGTACTTC
D gene: -; J gene: TRBJ1-1; clone size: -; V gene: TRBV18; CDR3 protein: CASSPGSGGTEAFF; CDR3 DNA: TGTGCCAGCTCACCAGGGAGCGGGGGCACTGAAGCTTTCTTT
D gene: -; J gene: TRBJ2-2; clone size: -; V gene: TRBV9; CDR3 protein: CASSLPLGGGTNTGELFF; CDR3 DNA: TGTGCCAGCAGCCTACCTCTGGGAGGGGGTACGAACACCGGGGAGCTGTTTTTT
D gene: TRBD2; J gene: TRBJ2-1; clone size: -; V gene: TRBV19; CDR3 protein: CASKAGTSGYNEQFF; CDR3 DNA: TGTGCCAGTAAGGCTGGGACTAGCGGATACAATGAGCAGTTCTTC
D gene: -; J gene: TRBJ2-7; clone size: -; V gene: TRBV28; CDR3 protein: CASSLAGYEQYF; CDR3 DNA: TGTGCCAGCAGTTTGGCAGGGTACGAGCAGTACTTC
D gene: -; J gene: TRBJ2-1; clone size: -; V gene: TRBV2; CDR3 protein: CASSPLSSYNEQFF; CDR3 DNA: TGTGCCAGCAGTCCCCTGAGCTCCTACAATGAGCAGTTCTTC